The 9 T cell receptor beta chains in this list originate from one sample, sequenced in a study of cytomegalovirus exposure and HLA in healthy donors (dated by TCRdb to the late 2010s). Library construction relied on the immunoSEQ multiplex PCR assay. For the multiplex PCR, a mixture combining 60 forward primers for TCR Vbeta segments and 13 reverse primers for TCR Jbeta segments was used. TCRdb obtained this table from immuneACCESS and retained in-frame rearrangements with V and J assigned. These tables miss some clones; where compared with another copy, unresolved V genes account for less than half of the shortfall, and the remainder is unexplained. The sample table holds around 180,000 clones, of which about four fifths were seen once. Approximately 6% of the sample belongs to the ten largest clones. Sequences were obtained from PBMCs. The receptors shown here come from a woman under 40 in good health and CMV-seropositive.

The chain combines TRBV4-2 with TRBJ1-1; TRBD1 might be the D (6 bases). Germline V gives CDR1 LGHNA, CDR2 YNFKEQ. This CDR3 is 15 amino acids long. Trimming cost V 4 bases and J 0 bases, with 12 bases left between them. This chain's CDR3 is CASSRGQFVNTEAFF. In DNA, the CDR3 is TGTGCCAGCAGCCGTGGACAGTTCGTGAACACTGAAGCTTTCTTT.

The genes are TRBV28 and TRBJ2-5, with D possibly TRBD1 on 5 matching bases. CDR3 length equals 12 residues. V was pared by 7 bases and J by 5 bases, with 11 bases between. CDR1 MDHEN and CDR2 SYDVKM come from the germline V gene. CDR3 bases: TGTGCCAGCACCATAAACAGGGAGACCCAGTACTTC. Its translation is CASTINRETQYF.

CDR3 sequence (DNA): TGCGCCAGCACCAGGACAGGGGGATCAGATACGCAGTATTTT. Protein: CASTRTGGSDTQYF. The chain recombines TRBV5-1 with TRBJ2-3, with 10 bases identical to TRBD1. Germline trimming cut 6 bases from V and 4 bases from J; bases unmatched to any gene: 5. Per the germline V gene, CDR1 is SGHRS and CDR2 is YFSETQ. The CDR3 is 14 residues long.

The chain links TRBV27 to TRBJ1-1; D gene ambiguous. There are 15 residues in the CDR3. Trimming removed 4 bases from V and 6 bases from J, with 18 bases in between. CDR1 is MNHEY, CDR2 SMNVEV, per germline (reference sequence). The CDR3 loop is CASSSSLEGWPEAFF. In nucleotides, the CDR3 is TGTGCCAGCAGTTCCAGTCTGGAGGGTTGGCCTGAAGCTTTCTTT.

The CDR3 sequence is CASSPTGTDYGYTF. The CDR3 DNA follows: TGCGCCAGCAGCCCGACCGGGACAGACTATGGCTACACCTTC. The chain joins TRBV5-1 to TRBJ1-2; 7 bases map to TRBD1. Germline V gene lookup returns CDR1 SGHRS and CDR2 YFSETQ. This CDR3 is built from 14 residues. V was clipped by 4 bases and J by 3 bases; unmatched bases: 6.

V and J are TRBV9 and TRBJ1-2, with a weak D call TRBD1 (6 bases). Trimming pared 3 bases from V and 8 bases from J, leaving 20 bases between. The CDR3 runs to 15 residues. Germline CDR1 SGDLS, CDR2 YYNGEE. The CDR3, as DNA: TGTGCCAGCAGCGCCGCGGGGGGCGCGAGGCTAGGCTACACCTTC. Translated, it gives CASSAAGGARLGYTF. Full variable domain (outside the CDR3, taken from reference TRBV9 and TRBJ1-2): DSGVTQTPKHLITATGQRVTLRCSPRSGDLSVYWYQQSLDQGLQFLIQYYNGEERAKGNILERFSAQQFPDLHSELNLSSLELGDSALYFCASSAAGGARLGYTFGSGTRLTVV.

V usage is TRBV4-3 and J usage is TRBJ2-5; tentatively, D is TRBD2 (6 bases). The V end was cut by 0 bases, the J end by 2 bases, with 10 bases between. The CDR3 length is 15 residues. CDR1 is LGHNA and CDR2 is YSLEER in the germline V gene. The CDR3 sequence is CASSQEDAGQETQYF. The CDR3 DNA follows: TGCGCCAGCAGCCAAGAGGACGCGGGGCAAGAGACCCAGTACTTC.

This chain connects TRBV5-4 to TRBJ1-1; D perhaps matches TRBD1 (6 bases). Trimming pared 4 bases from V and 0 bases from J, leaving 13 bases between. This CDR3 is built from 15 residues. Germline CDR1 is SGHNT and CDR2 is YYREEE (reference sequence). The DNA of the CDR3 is TGTGCCAGCAGCCCAGATCAGGGGCTGAACACTGAAGCTTTCTTT. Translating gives CASSPDQGLNTEAFF. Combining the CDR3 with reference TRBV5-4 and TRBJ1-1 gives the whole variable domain ETGVTQSPTHLIKTRGQQVTLRCSSQSGHNTVSWYQQALGQGPQFIFQYYREEENGRGNFPPRFSGLQFPNYSSELNVNALELDDSALYLCASSPDQGLNTEAFFGQGTRLTVV.

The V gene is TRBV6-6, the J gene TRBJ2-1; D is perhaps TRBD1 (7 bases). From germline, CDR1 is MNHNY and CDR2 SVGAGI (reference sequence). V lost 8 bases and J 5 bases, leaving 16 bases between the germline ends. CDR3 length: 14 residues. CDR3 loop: CASVSGGGHNEQFF. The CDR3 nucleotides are TGTGCCAGCGTCTCAGGAGGGGGCCACAATGAGCAGTTCTTC.